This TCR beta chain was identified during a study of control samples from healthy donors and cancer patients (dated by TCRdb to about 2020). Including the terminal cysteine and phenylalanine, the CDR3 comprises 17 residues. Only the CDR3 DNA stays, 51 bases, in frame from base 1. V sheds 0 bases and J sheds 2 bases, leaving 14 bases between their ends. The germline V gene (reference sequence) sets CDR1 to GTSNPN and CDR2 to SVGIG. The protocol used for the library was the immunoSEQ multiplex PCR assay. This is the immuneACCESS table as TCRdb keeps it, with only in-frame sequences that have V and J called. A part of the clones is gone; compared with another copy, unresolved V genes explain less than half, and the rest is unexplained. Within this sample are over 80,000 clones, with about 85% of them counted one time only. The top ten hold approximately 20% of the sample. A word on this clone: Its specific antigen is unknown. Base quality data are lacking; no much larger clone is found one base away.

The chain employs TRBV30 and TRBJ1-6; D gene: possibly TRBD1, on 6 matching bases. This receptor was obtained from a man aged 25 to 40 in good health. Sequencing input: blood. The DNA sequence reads TGTGCCTGGAGTGTACGGAGGGGGTTAACCTATAATTCACCCCTCCACTTT. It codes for CAWSVRRGLTYNSPLHF.